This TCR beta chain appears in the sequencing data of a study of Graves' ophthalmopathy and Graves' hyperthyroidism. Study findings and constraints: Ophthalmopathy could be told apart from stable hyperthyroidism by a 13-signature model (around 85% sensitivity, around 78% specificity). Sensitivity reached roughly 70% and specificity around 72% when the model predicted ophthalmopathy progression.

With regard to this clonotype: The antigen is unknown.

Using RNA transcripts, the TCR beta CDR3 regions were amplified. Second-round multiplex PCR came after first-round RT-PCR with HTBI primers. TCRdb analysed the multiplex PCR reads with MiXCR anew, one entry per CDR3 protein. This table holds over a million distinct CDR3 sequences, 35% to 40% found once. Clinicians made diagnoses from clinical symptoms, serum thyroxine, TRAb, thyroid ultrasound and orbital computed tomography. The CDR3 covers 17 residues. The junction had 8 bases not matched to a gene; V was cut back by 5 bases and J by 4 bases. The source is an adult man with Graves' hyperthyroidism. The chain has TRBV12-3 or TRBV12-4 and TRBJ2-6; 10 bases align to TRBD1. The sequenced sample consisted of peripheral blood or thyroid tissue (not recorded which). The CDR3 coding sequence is TGTGCCAGCAGTGACAGGGGGCGAACTCTCGGGGCCAACGTCCTGACTTTC. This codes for CASSDRGRTLGANVLTF.